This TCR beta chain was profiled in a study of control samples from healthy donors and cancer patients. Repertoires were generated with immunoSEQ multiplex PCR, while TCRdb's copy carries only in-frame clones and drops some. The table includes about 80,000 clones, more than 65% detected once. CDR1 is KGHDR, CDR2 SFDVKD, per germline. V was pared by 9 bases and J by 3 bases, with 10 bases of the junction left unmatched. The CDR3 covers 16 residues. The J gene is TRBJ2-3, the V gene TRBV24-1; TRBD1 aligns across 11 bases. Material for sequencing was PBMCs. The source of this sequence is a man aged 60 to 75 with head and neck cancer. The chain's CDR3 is CATGGVGDRGTDTQYF. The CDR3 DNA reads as TGTGCCACCGGCGGAGTTGGGGACAGGGGGACAGATACGCAGTATTTT.